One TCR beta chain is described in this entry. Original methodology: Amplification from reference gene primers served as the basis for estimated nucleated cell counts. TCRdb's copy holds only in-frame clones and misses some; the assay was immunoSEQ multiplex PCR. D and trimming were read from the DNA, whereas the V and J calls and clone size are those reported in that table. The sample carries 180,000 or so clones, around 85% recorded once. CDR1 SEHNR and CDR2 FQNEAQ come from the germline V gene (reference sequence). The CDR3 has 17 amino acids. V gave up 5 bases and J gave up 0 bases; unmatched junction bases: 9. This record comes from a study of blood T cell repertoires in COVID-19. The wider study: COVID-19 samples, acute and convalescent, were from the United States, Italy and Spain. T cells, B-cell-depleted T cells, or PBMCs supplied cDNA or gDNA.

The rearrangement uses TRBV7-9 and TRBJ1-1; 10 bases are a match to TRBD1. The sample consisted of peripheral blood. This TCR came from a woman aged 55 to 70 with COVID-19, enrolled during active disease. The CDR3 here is CASSPWTGGFMNTEAFF. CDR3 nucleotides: TGTGCCAGCAGCCCTTGGACAGGGGGATTTATGAACACTGAAGCTTTCTTT.